The 28 T cell receptor delta chains listed next were all sequenced from one sample in a study of γδ T cells in repeated Plasmodium falciparum infection. Flow sorting of PBMC yielded separate Vgamma9/Vdelta2+ and Vdelta2-negative gammadelta T cell populations for bulk repertoire analysis. TCRdb re-processed the multiplex PCR reads using CATT. Found here are 93,000 or so delta-chain clones, roughly 0.9% of them singletons; the top ten hold 9.6%. Sequenced material: gamma-delta T cells from blood. These TCRs come from a pool of human donors (malaria-infected and uninfected, not separated).

On this clone itself: For this DNA, TCRdb reports the protein of a much larger clone, which diverges at residues 3 and 17, most likely from a read error; the protein presented here is translated directly from the DNA. The rearrangement joins TRDV1 to TRDJ1; 9 nucleotides line up with TRDD3. The CDR3 covers 26 residues. Germline V gives CDR1 TSWWSYY, CDR2 QGS. CDR3 protein: CARGGIRCIAAPNAGGELPGDTELIF. CDR3 sequence (DNA): TGTGCTCGTGGGGGGATTAGGTGCATAGCTGCACCAAATGCCGGGGGCGAATTACCTGGGGATACGGAACTCATCTTT.

This clone turned up a few times. The protein TCRdb lists belongs to a much larger clone and differs from this DNA's translation at residue 10, which points to a read error; the protein shown is made from the DNA. The chain uses TRDV1 and TRDJ1, with TRDD3 as a possible D gene (7 bases). Here the J gene was assigned by germline matching of the DNA, as TCRdb has none. V was clipped by 1 base and J by 5 bases, with 29 bases between them. The CDR3 runs to 20 residues. Germline lookup yields CDR1 TSWWSYY and CDR2 QGS. The CDR3 DNA reads TGTGCTCTTGGGGAACCGTCTCCTACTGCTGGGGGGGTATCAGGAGATAAACTCATCTTT. Amino acids: CALGEPSPTAGGVSGDKLIF.

This clone has more than one count but fewer than ten. The protein recorded in TCRdb matches a much larger clone and deviates from this DNA's translation at residue 15, suggesting a read error; the protein here is obtained by translating the DNA. The genes are TRDV2 and TRDJ3; TRDD2 is a possible D gene (6 bases). TCRdb records no J gene; here it was assigned by comparing the DNA to germline. The V end lost 0 bases, the J end lost 0 bases, and 29 bases lay between the germline ends. This CDR3 spans 24 amino acids. Germline-derived CDR1 and CDR2 are GEAIGNYY and EKD. CDR3 protein: CACDTVLRSGETDRGSWDTRQMFF. CDR3 bases: TGTGCCTGTGACACCGTCCTACGGTCGGGAGAAACAGATAGAGGCTCCTGGGACACCCGACAGATGTTTTTC.

This clone was detected only a few times. Given a much more abundant clone one base away, this may be a read error. The chain joins TRDV1 to TRDJ1, with 9 positions matching TRDD3. TCRdb supplies no J gene; here it was assigned by aligning the nucleotide sequence to germline. Per the germline V gene, CDR1 is TSWWSYY and CDR2 is QGS. After removal of 5 bases from V and 1 base from J, the junction contained 26 bases not matched to a gene. This CDR3 region has 22 residues. The CDR3 sequence is CALGLRSPLFLLTGGVTDKLIF. In nucleotides, the CDR3 is TGTGCTCTTGGGTTAAGATCCCCCTTATTCCTGCTTACTGGGGGAGTCACCGATAAACTCATCTTT.

This clone was picked up a small number of times. A read error is the likely source, as a far larger clone sits one nucleotide away. The same CDR3 arises from other DNA sequences in this sample as well. The genes are TRDV1 and TRDJ1; 10 bases align to TRDD3. The J gene is absent in TCRdb and was assigned here via DNA matching to germline. The CDR3 is made up of 21 amino acids. Germline CDR1 is TSWWSYY and CDR2 is QGS. This chain's CDR3 is CALGDPPSSRDWGMYTDKLIF. The CDR3 DNA reads TGCGCTCTTGGGGATCCTCCTTCCTCCCGGGACTGGGGGATGTACACCGATAAACTCATCTTT.

There are a few counts of this clone. One base separates it from a far larger clone, so it is likely a read error. This specimen includes other DNA sequences encoding the same CDR3. The chain links TRDV1 to TRDJ1; D gene ambiguous. The J gene, missing from TCRdb, was assigned here through DNA to germline matching. The CDR3 has 18 residues. Trimming took 6 bases from V and 1 from J, leaving 24 bases between them. The V gene's germline CDR1 is TSWWSYY and CDR2 QGS. The CDR3 loop reads CALGFTSVHTYITDKLIF. The CDR3 DNA sequence: TGTGCTCTTGGATTCACCTCCGTACATACTTATATCACCGATAAACTCATCTTT.

This clone was seen only a few times. This DNA's translation differs at residue 12 from TCRdb's protein, which comes from a much larger clone; a read error is likely, and the protein shown is translated from the DNA. V gene TRDV1 combines with J gene TRDJ3; 8 nucleotides align to TRDD3. J gave up 4 bases and V 0 bases, and 14 bases lay outside the gene matches. The CDR3 runs 21 residues. Germline V lookup: CDR1 TSWWSYY, CDR2 QGS. The CDR3 spells CALGELPTGWGMRWDTRQMFF. CDR3 sequence (DNA): TGTGCTCTTGGGGAACTACCTACAGGGTGGGGGATGCGATGGGACACCCGACAGATGTTTTTC.

This clone occurred many times. This likely reflects a read error, since a far larger clone is one base away. Other nucleotide sequences in the sample specify the same CDR3. J is TRDJ1 and V is TRDV2; TRDD3 matches 12 bases. This CDR3 comprises 23 residues. Germline loops: CDR1 GEAIGNYY, CDR2 EKD. CDR3 DNA: TGTGCCTGTGACCCTCGCCTCTCCTACGACGTACTGGGGGATACCCCGTACACCGATAAGCTCATCTTT. The encoded protein is CACDPRLSYDVLGDTPYTDKLIF.

Of note for this clone: A read error is likely here: a far larger clone is one base away. Different DNA sequences within this sample yield the same CDR3. The chain is built from TRDV1 and TRDJ3, with 10 bases identical to TRDD3. From germline, CDR1 is TSWWSYY and CDR2 QGS. The CDR3 runs to 25 residues. CDR3 residues: CALGEFPLRSDLLGDSSWDTRQMFF. CDR3 sequence (DNA): TGTGCTCTTGGGGAATTCCCACTACGGTCAGATTTACTGGGGGATTCCTCCTGGGATACCCGACAGATGTTTTTC.

In its sample, this clone was seen a few times. A far larger clone is only one base removed, so a read error is likely. Other DNA variants within this sample encode the same CDR3. This rearrangement joins TRDV1 to TRDJ1; no definite D call. TCRdb offers no J gene call, so here the DNA was matched to germline to obtain one. This CDR3 contains 22 residues. The V end was cut by 0 bases, the J end by 3 bases, with 32 bases between. CDR1 and CDR2 (germline): TSWWSYY, QGS. The CDR3 region is CALGELTPRKFSKDPLPDKLIF. For the CDR3, the DNA is TGTGCTCTTGGGGAACTTACCCCCCGTAAGTTCAGTAAGGATCCTCTCCCCGATAAACTCATCTTT.

In this sample, this clone turned up a few times. TCRdb shows a much larger clone's protein in place of this DNA's translation, and the two differ at residue 13, likely through a read error; the protein shown is translated from the DNA. The rearrangement links TRDV2 to TRDJ1, with TRDD3 identical over 13 bases. The J segment lost 4 bases and the V segment lost 6 bases, leaving 19 bases of the junction unmatched. The CDR3 consists of 19 residues. Germline V gives CDR1 GEAIGNYY, CDR2 EKD. CDR3 DNA sequence: TGTGCCTGTAATGGCGTACTGGGGGATACGAGCCTCGGCAGCGATAAACTCATCTTT. The encoded protein is CACNGVLGDTSLGSDKLIF.

The sample holds a few counts of this clone. The mismatch at residue 17 between this DNA's translation and the TCRdb protein of a much larger clone likely reflects a read error; the protein shown is translated from the DNA. V is TRDV1 and J is TRDJ1; a possible D gene is TRDD3 (5 bases). TCRdb records no J gene; here it was assigned by comparing the DNA to germline. The CDR3 sequence is 25 residues long. The V end was cut by 1 base, the J end by 0 bases, with 39 bases between. The V gene's germline CDR1 is TSWWSYY and CDR2 QGS. CDR3 region: CALGEPPLSPLEWNYWLPYTDKLIF. The CDR3, as DNA: TGTGCTCTTGGGGAACCCCCCCTCAGTCCGCTAGAATGGAATTACTGGTTGCCCTACACCGATAAACTCATCTTT.

About this clone itself: The protein TCRdb lists belongs to a much larger clone and differs from this DNA's translation at residue 9, which points to a read error; the protein shown is made from the DNA. This chain joins TRDV2 and TRDJ1; D possibly corresponds to TRDD1 (5 bases). TCRdb offers no J gene call, so here the DNA was matched to germline to obtain one. CDR3 length equals 17 residues. From germline, CDR1 is GEAIGNYY and CDR2 EKD. V lost 3 bases, J lost 0 bases, and 19 bases lay in between. CDR3 nucleotide sequence: TGTGCCTGTGACGAAATTAATCCCCACCTCCACACCGATAAACTCATCTTT. It specifies CACDEINPHLHTDKLIF.

At least ten counts were recorded for this clone. A read error is the likely source, as a far larger clone sits one nucleotide away. Additional DNA sequences in this sample encode the identical CDR3. This chain joins TRDV2 and TRDJ1, with 12 bases aligning to TRDD3. Matching the DNA to germline supplied the J gene, which TCRdb does not give. CDR1 GEAIGNYY and CDR2 EKD come from the germline V gene. The CDR3 has 19 amino acids. The CDR3 DNA follows: TGTGCCTGTGACACCGGGATCTGGGGGATACGCGGGTACACTGATAAACTCATCTTT. This gives the protein CACDTGIWGIRGYTDKLIF.

A note on this clone: The protein in TCRdb stems from a much larger clone and differs at residue 9 from this DNA's translation, likely a read error; here the protein is translated from the DNA. The chain links TRDV1 to TRDJ1; 13 bases are a match to TRDD3. The J gene, not given by TCRdb, was assigned here from a germline match of the nucleotide sequence. The CDR3 runs to 24 residues. The germline V gene has CDR1 TSWWSYY and CDR2 QGS. Trimming cost V 1 base and J 0 bases; bases outside gene matches: 23. This CDR3 reads CALGERPTALTGGYAAGYTDKLIF. For the CDR3, the DNA is TGTGCTCTTGGGGAACGACCTACCGCGCTAACTGGGGGATACGCTGCCGGGTACACCGATAAACTCATCTTT.

This clone is labeled as medium-sized (0.01 to 0.1%). V gene TRDV1 combines with J gene TRDJ1, with 10 bases aligning to TRDD3. Losses at the gene ends were 0 bases for V and 0 bases for J; bases not matched to a gene: 22. CDR1 TSWWSYY and CDR2 QGS come from the germline V gene. CDR3 length: 23 residues. The CDR3 DNA reads as TGTGCTCTTGGGGAACTATTGGCCTGCGGGGTGGGGGATACAAGCCGGTACACCGATAAACTCATCTTT. Protein sequence: CALGELLACGVGDTSRYTDKLIF.

This clone was seen ten or more times. This sequence joins TRDV1 and TRDJ1; D remains unclear. CDR1 and CDR2 from the germline V gene are TSWWSYY and QGS. V lost 4 bases and J 3 bases, leaving 24 bases between the germline ends. The CDR3 spans 18 residues. Here the CDR3 reads CALGVTTESRDQPDKLIF. CDR3 sequence (DNA): TGTGCTCTTGGGGTCACGACGGAGTCGCGGGACCAGCCCGATAAACTCATCTTT.

This clone was counted a few times. TCRdb attributes to this sequence the protein of a much larger clone, which differs from the DNA translation at residue 22; a read error is likely, and the protein displayed is translated from the DNA. Called V gene: TRDV1; the J gene was not called; TRDD3, the D gene given by the table, was not confirmed from the DNA. Germline V gene data show CDR1 as TSWWSYY and CDR2 as QGS. This CDR3 comprises 24 residues. The CDR3 reads CALGVCSYATRNWGITGFTDKPIF. The CDR3 DNA follows: TGTGCTCTTGGGGTTTGTTCCTACGCTACGAGAAACTGGGGGATAACAGGATTCACCGATAAACCCATCTTT.

This clone has only a few counts. TCRdb shows a much larger clone's protein in place of this DNA's translation, and the two differ at residue 5, likely through a read error; the protein shown is translated from the DNA. This sequence joins TRDV2 and TRDJ1, with 11 bases matching TRDD3. TCRdb supplies no J gene; here it was assigned by aligning the nucleotide sequence to germline. V shed 6 bases and J 0 bases; nucleotides not matched to a gene: 5. CDR1 and CDR2 from the germline V gene are GEAIGNYY and EKD. The CDR3 sequence is 15 residues long. CDR3 sequence: CACRAGGYHTDKLIF. In DNA form, the CDR3 reads TGTGCCTGTCGTGCTGGGGGATACCACACCGATAAACTCATCTTT.

This clone was observed a handful of times. For this DNA, TCRdb reports the protein of a much larger clone, which diverges at residues 4 and 5, most likely from a read error; the protein presented here is translated directly from the DNA. This chain joins TRDV1 and TRDJ1; the match to TRDD3 covers 12 bases. Germline assignment: CDR1 TSWWSYY and CDR2 QGS. The CDR3 runs to 25 residues. This chain's CDR3 is CALRDFQRGPSEKNWGIPSNSKLIF. DNA for the CDR3: TGTGCTCTTAGGGACTTCCAGAGGGGGCCTTCCGAAAAAAACTGGGGGATACCTTCCAACAGCAAACTCATCTTT.

A word on this clone: Only one base separates this from a far larger clonotype, so it likely reflects a read error. Other DNA sequences in the sample encode the same CDR3. The CDR3 DNA follows: TGTGCCTGTGATACCGTTTCGCTGGGGGATAAAGATAAACTCATCTTT. This gives the protein CACDTVSLGDKDKLIF. The rearrangement joins TRDV2 to TRDJ1, with 10 bases aligning to TRDD3. Germline V gene data show CDR1 as GEAIGNYY and CDR2 as EKD. The CDR3 totals 16 residues. The V segment lost 4 bases and the J segment 5 bases; nucleotides outside the gene matches: 12.

A word on this clone: A read error likely explains why the TCRdb protein, taken from a much larger clone, differs from this DNA's translation at residue 11; the protein shown is translated from the DNA. CDR3 region: CALGENPTLPRVRLTGGYPPTWDTRQMFF. CDR3 in DNA: TGTGCTCTTGGGGAAAATCCTACCCTCCCTCGGGTGCGTCTTACTGGGGGATACCCACCGACCTGGGACACCCGACAGATGTTTTTC. The chain employs TRDV1 and TRDJ3; 12 bases match TRDD3. The J gene was missing in TCRdb and was found by matching the end of the DNA to germline. CDR3 size: 29 residues. With 2 bases clipped from V and 2 bases from J, the junction kept 34 bases outside the gene matches. The germline CDR1 and CDR2 sequences are TSWWSYY and QGS.

With respect to this clone: The protein TCRdb gives is from a much larger clone and does not agree with this DNA's translation at residue 14, likely a read error; the protein shown here comes from the DNA. CDR3 sequence (DNA): TGTGCCTGTGACACCGTGCGGTTGGGGGATACGCAGTCCGCCGATAAACTCATCTTT. Protein product: CACDTVRLGDTQSADKLIF. The chain is built from TRDV2 and TRDJ1; 11 nucleotides align to TRDD3. This CDR3 is built from 19 residues. The V and J ends lost 0 bases and 3 bases, in that order; junction bases with no gene match: 14. CDR1 is GEAIGNYY, CDR2 EKD, per germline.

With regard to this clone: TCRdb records a much larger clone's protein for this DNA, with a difference at residue 12 that likely arises from a read error; the protein given is the translation of the DNA. The gene calls are TRDV1 and TRDJ1; TRDD3 agrees at 8 bases. In the absence of a J gene in TCRdb, the DNA was matched to germline to assign it here. The trim removed 4 bases at V and 2 bases at J, leaving 21 bases unmatched. This CDR3 has 20 residues. The germline gives CDR1 TSWWSYY, CDR2 QGS. CDR3 coding DNA: TGTGCTCTTGGGGCCGCCTTCGGCTGGTGGGGGATGCGGGGGACCGATAAACTCATCTTT. Amino acid sequence: CALGAAFGWWGMRGTDKLIF.

For this clone: The protein TCRdb gives is from a much larger clone and does not agree with this DNA's translation at residue 3, likely a read error; the protein shown here comes from the DNA. The rearrangement uses TRDV2 and TRDJ1; tentatively, D is TRDD3 (5 bases). TCRdb gives no J gene; it was assigned here by matching the DNA to germline. Germline assignment: CDR1 GEAIGNYY and CDR2 EKD. This CDR3 spans 18 amino acids. In nucleotides, the CDR3 is TGTGCCTGGGACACCGTGGGGAGTAAAGTAAAGGGCACCGATAAACTCATCTTT. Its translation is CAWDTVGSKVKGTDKLIF.

This clone was counted between two and nine times. A read error is likely here: a far larger clone is one base away. Other DNA sequences of this sample code for an identical CDR3. The chain employs TRDV1 and TRDJ1; D remains ambiguous. This CDR3 region has 20 residues. V lost 2 bases and J lost 0, with 25 bases in between. CDR1 is TSWWSYY and CDR2 is QGS in the germline V gene. The CDR3 here is CALGERQTPGVLLHTDKLIF. CDR3 nucleotides: TGTGCTCTTGGGGAAAGACAAACCCCAGGAGTACTCCTCCACACCGATAAACTCATCTTT.

Comment on this clone: A far larger clone is only one base removed, so a read error is likely. Distinct nucleotide sequences in the sample also encode this CDR3. CDR3 nucleotide sequence: TGTGCCTGTGACACCGTCCCCCTTCCTACTGGTACTGGGCGAGACACCGATAAACTCATCTTT. This codes for CACDTVPLPTGTGRDTDKLIF. The genes are TRDV2 and TRDJ1, with 9 bases lining up with TRDD2. The J gene was missing in TCRdb and was found by matching the end of the DNA to germline. The CDR3 runs to 21 residues. Germline loops: CDR1 GEAIGNYY, CDR2 EKD. Trimming removed 0 bases from V and 0 bases from J; junction bases left unmatched: 19.

Concerning this clone: The likely explanation is a read error, given a far larger clone one base away. Other DNA sequences in the sample encode the same CDR3. J is TRDJ1 and V is TRDV2; the D is unclear. The J gene comes from matching the DNA to germline here; TCRdb lacks it. The germline V gene encodes CDR1 GEAIGNYY and CDR2 EKD. The V end was cut by 3 bases, the J end by 5 bases, with 15 bases between. This CDR3 contains 14 residues. The CDR3 region is CACDVLTKTDKLIF. CDR3 in DNA: TGTGCCTGTGACGTTCTTACTAAGACTGATAAACTCATCTTT.